This T cell receptor (beta chain) originates from a study of monozygotic twins with inflammatory bowel disease. This CDR3 is 14 amino acids long. Germline V gives CDR1 SGHTA, CDR2 FQGNSA. PCR of TCRalpha and TCRbeta cDNA was nested, with two rounds of approximately 17 and 9 cycles. TCRdb reprocessed the 5' RACE reads and reports one entry per CDR3 protein, with no DNA. This sample's table has fewer than 400,000 distinct CDR3 sequences. The specimen was blood. This receptor was identified in a human donor with ulcerative colitis or Crohn's disease, or a healthy co-twin of an affected twin (not recorded which). The chain carries TRBV7-2 and TRBJ2-7. Here the CDR3 reads CASSLGRETYEQYF.